Presented here are 22 T cell receptor beta chains from one specimen sequenced in a study of T-cell memory formation after mild COVID-19 (dated by TCRdb to 2020 to 2022). Preparation of the library involved 5' RACE. Instrument on record: Illumina NovaSeq 6000. Using fastp trimming at Q25 and MiXCR clonotype assembly, TCRdb reanalyzed the public sequencing data and kept in-frame beta chains. Entries that share a CDR3 protein sequence are merged under the most common genes and DNA. The sample table lists around 200,000 distinct CDR3 sequences, around a sixth of them with a count of one. Roughly 4% of the sample rests with the top ten. The specimen sequenced was PBMCs or a T cell subset sorted from them (not recorded which). All receptors derive from a man aged 18 to 35 who had mild COVID-19 (a few samples of this study predate the infection). The sample titles of this study are shuffled in the database, so cell type and time point are left out; the donor was told from shared clones.

A few counts support this clonotype. The gene calls are TRBV6-2 or TRBV6-3 and TRBJ1-5; no reliable D call. The CDR3 has 12 amino acids. Trimming pared 5 bases from V and 7 bases from J, leaving 9 bases between. Germline V CDR1 and CDR2: MNHEY, SVGEGT. The CDR3 protein is CASSNPRQPQHF. The CDR3 DNA reads as TGTGCCAGCAGTAACCCACGGCAGCCCCAGCATTTT.

V is TRBV4-1 and J is TRBJ2-5, with a possible D match to TRBD2 (6 bases). CDR1 and CDR2 from the germline V gene are MGHRA and YSYEKL. V lost 3 bases to trimming and J lost 5 bases, with 19 bases between them. The CDR3 has 16 amino acids. CDR3 nucleotide sequence: TGCGCCAGCAGCCAGGCACCGGGACCGGGGAGGGAGACCCAGTACTTC. Encoded protein: CASSQAPGPGRETQYF.

V usage is TRBV6-2 or TRBV6-3 and J usage is TRBJ2-5; 7 bases are a match to TRBD2. The CDR3 contains 12 residues. Germline trimming cut 5 bases from V and 5 bases from J; bases unmatched to any gene: 2. The germline V gene has CDR1 MNHEY and CDR2 SVGEGT. The CDR3 is CASSAGDETQYF. In DNA, the CDR3 is TGTGCCAGCAGTGCGGGGGACGAGACCCAGTACTTC.

This clonotype was found a few times. This chain joins TRBV20-1 and TRBJ1-1; possibly TRBD1 for D (5 bases). The CDR3 consists of 12 residues. Germline assignment: CDR1 DFQATT and CDR2 SNEGSKA (reference sequence). The V and J ends lost 6 bases and 7 bases respectively, with 15 bases between them. CDR3 protein: CSAPLLGVEAFF. DNA of the CDR3: TGCAGTGCCCCTCTGCTGGGGGTTGAAGCTTTCTTT.

This clonotype has just a few counts. This chain uses TRBV4-3 with TRBJ2-5; 8 bases are shared with TRBD2. Germline CDR1 reads LGHNA; CDR2 reads YSLEER. This CDR3 region has 14 residues. The trim removed 3 bases at V and 4 bases at J, leaving 4 bases unmatched. The CDR3 loop reads CASSHGGAVETQYF. DNA of the CDR3: TGCGCCAGCAGCCACGGGGGGGCCGTAGAGACCCAGTACTTC.

V usage is TRBV7-2 and J usage is TRBJ2-1; D ambiguous. V dropped 2 bases and J dropped 10 bases, with 6 bases sitting between them. The CDR3 consists of 11 residues. Germline V gene lookup returns CDR1 SGHTA and CDR2 FQGNSA. This chain's CDR3 is CASSLRVEQFF. The CDR3 DNA is TGTGCCAGCAGCTTAAGGGTCGAGCAGTTCTTC.

This clonotype has a handful of counts. V usage is TRBV4-2 and J usage is TRBJ1-4, with TRBD1 identical over 9 bases. Germline V gene data show CDR1 as LGHNA and CDR2 as YNFKEQ. The junction had 13 bases not matched to a gene; V was cut back by 2 bases and J by 6 bases. The CDR3 has 18 residues. CDR3 nucleotide sequence: TGTGCCAGCAGCCAACTTCTCCGGACAGGGGTTTCGGATGAAAAACTGTTTTTT. Residues: CASSQLLRTGVSDEKLFF.

This clonotype was detected many times. The chain links TRBV7-8 to TRBJ1-1; D call uncertain. CDR3 length equals 14 residues. Germline CDR1 SGHVS, CDR2 FQNEAQ. The V and J ends lost 3 bases and 5 bases respectively, with 13 bases between them. The chain's CDR3 is CASSLDPMGTEAFF. CDR3 bases: TGTGCCAGCAGCTTGGACCCCATGGGTACTGAAGCTTTCTTT.

This clonotype turned up a few times. The genes are TRBV12-3 or TRBV12-4 and TRBJ2-1; possible D gene TRBD1, 6 bases. CDR3 size: 16 residues. The V end lost 2 bases, the J end lost 4 bases, and 15 bases lay between the germline ends. CDR3 bases: TGTGCCAGCAGTTTAATGCTTCAGGGGTTGTACAATGAGCAGTTCTTC. Its protein is CASSLMLQGLYNEQFF.

This clonotype was counted ten times or more. The CDR3: CASSRPGGGGELFF. In DNA form, the CDR3 reads TGTGCCAGCAGCCGACCAGGGGGGGGCGGGGAGCTGTTTTTT. This sequence joins TRBV7-2 and TRBJ2-2; the D call may be TRBD1 or TRBD2 (7 bases each). Trimming left V 5 bases short and J 7 bases short, with 14 bases between. CDR3 size: 14 residues. The germline CDR1 and CDR2 sequences are SGHTA and FQGNSA.

V gene TRBV29-1 combines with J gene TRBJ2-7, with D perhaps TRBD1 (5 bases). Germline V gives CDR1 SQVTM, CDR2 ANQGSEA. CDR3 size: 11 residues. V was pared by 5 bases and J by 3 bases, with 8 bases between. The CDR3 sequence is CSVQGDYEQYF. Here the CDR3 DNA reads TGCAGCGTTCAAGGGGACTACGAGCAGTACTTC.

This chain connects TRBV15 to TRBJ2-3; D gene uncertain. V lost 0 bases and J lost 5, with 3 bases in between. The germline V gene has CDR1 LNHNV and CDR2 YYDKDF (reference sequence). There are 12 residues in the CDR3. CDR3 amino acids: CATSRDLDTQYF. CDR3 nucleotide sequence: TGTGCCACCAGCAGAGATCTAGATACGCAGTATTTT.

The V and J genes are TRBV5-1 and TRBJ1-6, with TRBD1 matching 8 bases. Trimming at V came to 6 bases and at J to 10 bases, leaving 6 bases not matched to a gene. Germline CDR1 and CDR2: SGHRS and YFSETQ. CDR3 length: 13 residues. The CDR3 DNA reads TGCGCCAGCACGACAGGGGATGGCTCACCCCTCCACTTT. This gives the protein CASTTGDGSPLHF.

In this sample, this clonotype turned up a few times. The genes are TRBV7-2 and TRBJ2-3; 8 bases line up with TRBD2. The germline gives CDR1 SGHTA, CDR2 FQGNSA. CDR3 length equals 14 residues. Trimming at V came to 1 base and at J to 5 bases, leaving 2 bases not matched to a gene. The chain's CDR3 is CASSLVLAGDTQYF. The DNA for the CDR3 is TGTGCCAGCAGCTTAGTCCTAGCGGGAGATACGCAGTATTTT.

The chain carries TRBV24-1 and TRBJ2-1; 11 nucleotides agree with TRBD2. The CDR3 sequence is 16 residues long. The V gene end was trimmed by 2 bases and the J gene end by 10 bases; junction bases not matched to a gene: 9. Germline CDR1 KGHDR, CDR2 SFDVKD. CDR3 in DNA: TGTGCCACCAGTGATTCCACAGTAGCGGGGGGGCGCGAGCAGTTCTTC. Translation: CATSDSTVAGGREQFF.

This clonotype was observed a few times. This chain links TRBV7-2 with TRBJ2-1, with a tentative D call TRBD2 (5 bases). CDR1 is SGHTA and CDR2 is FQGNSA in the germline V gene. There are 16 residues in the CDR3. The V end lost 4 bases, the J end lost 0 bases, and 13 bases lay between the germline ends. In DNA form, the CDR3 reads TGTGCCAGCAGCTACGTACCGGGGAGCTCCTACAATGAGCAGTTCTTC. It specifies CASSYVPGSSYNEQFF.

The V gene is TRBV7-9, the J gene TRBJ2-3; TRBD2 might be the D (5 bases). This CDR3 has 15 residues. V lost 5 bases to trimming and J lost 2 bases, with 14 bases between them. The germline CDR1 and CDR2 sequences are SEHNR and FQNEAQ (reference sequence). The CDR3 DNA follows: TGTGCCAGCAGCGGGCGAGGGTTTTCCACAGATACGCAGTATTTT. Translation: CASSGRGFSTDTQYF.

The chain has TRBV12-3 or TRBV12-4 and TRBJ1-2, with 7 bases aligning to TRBD1. J gave up 4 bases and V 6 bases, and 8 bases lay outside the gene matches. The length of the CDR3 is 14 residues. The CDR3: CASSTDRVGYGYTF. CDR3 coding DNA: TGTGCCAGCAGCACCGACAGGGTTGGCTATGGCTACACCTTC.

The chain recombines TRBV5-1 with TRBJ1-3; D unresolved. The V gene's germline CDR1 is SGHRS and CDR2 YFSETQ. The CDR3 extends over 12 amino acids. V was cut by 3 bases and J by 7 bases, with 8 bases left in between. The CDR3 region has the DNA TGCGCCAGCAGCTGGAACCGGAACACCATATATTTT. Protein product: CASSWNRNTIYF.

This clonotype has a count of ten or more. The CDR3 reads CSVHGGQQETQYF. The CDR3 nucleotides are TGCAGCGTTCACGGGGGACAGCAAGAGACCCAGTACTTC. The rearrangement uses TRBV29-1 and TRBJ2-5; perhaps TRBD1 as D (7 bases). The length of the CDR3 is 13 residues. The germline V and J ends were trimmed by 5 bases and 2 bases, with 12 bases remaining between them. Germline lookup yields CDR1 SQVTM and CDR2 ANQGSEA.

This clonotype was counted ten times or more. The gene calls are TRBV5-1 and TRBJ2-7, with TRBD1 identical over 8 bases. In germline, CDR1 is SGHRS, CDR2 YFSETQ. This CDR3 has 15 amino acids. V lost 0 bases and J lost 3; bases outside the gene matches: 5. CDR3 amino acids: CASSLGPGQGYEQYF. CDR3 DNA: TGCGCCAGCAGCTTGGGACCTGGACAGGGCTACGAGCAGTACTTC.

The rearrangement joins TRBV20-1 to TRBJ1-1, with D perhaps TRBD1 (6 bases). V shed 6 bases and J shed 0 bases, with 11 bases lying between them. The CDR3 runs 13 residues. Germline CDR1 and CDR2: DFQATT and SNEGSKA (reference sequence). CDR3 amino acids: CSAQDSMNTEAFF. The CDR3 DNA reads as TGCAGTGCCCAGGACAGCATGAACACTGAAGCTTTCTTT.